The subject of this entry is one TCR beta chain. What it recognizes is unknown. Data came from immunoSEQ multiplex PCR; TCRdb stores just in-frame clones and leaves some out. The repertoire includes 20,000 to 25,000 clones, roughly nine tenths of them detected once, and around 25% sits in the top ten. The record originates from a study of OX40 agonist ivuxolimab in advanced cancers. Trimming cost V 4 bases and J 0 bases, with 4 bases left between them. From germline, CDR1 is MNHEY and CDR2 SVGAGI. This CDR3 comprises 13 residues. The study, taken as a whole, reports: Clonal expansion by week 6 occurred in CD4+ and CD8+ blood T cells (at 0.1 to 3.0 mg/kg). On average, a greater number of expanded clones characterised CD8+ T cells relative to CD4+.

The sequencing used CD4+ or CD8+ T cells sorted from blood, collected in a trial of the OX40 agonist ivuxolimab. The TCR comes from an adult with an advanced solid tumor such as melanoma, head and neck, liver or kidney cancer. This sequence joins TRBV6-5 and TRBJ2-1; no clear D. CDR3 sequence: CASSLRSYNEQFF. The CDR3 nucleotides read TGTGCCAGCAGTTTACGCTCCTACAATGAGCAGTTCTTC.